Presented here are 21 T cell receptor beta chains from one specimen sequenced in a study of T cell responses to AZD1222 COVID-19 vaccine. TCRdb's copy holds only in-frame clones and misses some; the assay was immunoSEQ multiplex PCR. This sample has fewer than 200,000 clones, with 85% to 90% found just once. The sample was peripheral blood, taken on day 0 of AZD1222 vaccination. The receptors here all came from an adult in good health.

The chain is built from TRBV21-1 and TRBJ1-6; TRBD1, as called in the table, went unchecked against the DNA. TRBV21-1 is labeled a pseudogene. The length of the CDR3 is 18 residues. CDR3 sequence reads: CASSAPFSARGRNSPLHF. The CDR3 DNA sequence: TGTGCCAGCAGCGCACCTTTTTCGGCCAGGGGGCGGAATTCACCCCTCCACTTT.

The V gene is TRBV10-2, the J gene TRBJ1-6; maybe TRBD1 (6 bases). V gave up 2 bases and J gave up 8 bases, with 13 bases separating them. CDR1 and CDR2 from the germline V gene are WSHSY and SAAADI. This CDR3 comprises 15 residues. CDR3 sequence reads: CASSEPGAAYSPLHF. The CDR3 coding sequence is TGCGCCAGCAGTGAGCCAGGGGCTGCGTATTCACCCCTCCACTTT.

This clone was observed once. This chain links TRBV28 with TRBJ2-7, with TRBD2 identical over 11 bases. In germline, CDR1 is MDHEN, CDR2 SYDVKM. CDR3 length: 15 residues. V shed 3 bases, J shed 4 bases, and the junction held 5 bases outside the gene matches. The CDR3 spells CASSFLGTSGYEQYF. The CDR3 DNA sequence: TGTGCCAGCAGTTTCCTCGGGACTAGCGGATACGAGCAGTACTTC.

The chain joins TRBV9 to TRBJ2-1; the D call may be TRBD1 or TRBD2 (5 bases each). Trimming took off 4 bases at V and 5 bases at J, with 16 bases between the two ends. CDR3 size: 15 residues. Germline loops: CDR1 SGDLS, CDR2 YYNGEE. In nucleotides, the CDR3 is TGTGCCAGCAGCCAGGGACCGCAGTGGAACAATGAGCAGTTCTTC. This translates into CASSQGPQWNNEQFF.

The gene calls are TRBV18 and TRBJ2-3, with TRBD2 matching 8 bases. In germline, CDR1 is KGHSH, CDR2 LQKENI. V shed 3 bases, J shed 2 bases, and the junction held 4 bases outside the gene matches. This CDR3 is built from 15 residues. The CDR3 DNA is TGTGCCAGCTCACCCACTAGCGGCTACACAGATACGCAGTATTTT. Translation gives CASSPTSGYTDTQYF.

The V and J genes are TRBV5-1 and TRBJ2-1; 8 bases line up with TRBD2. CDR3 length equals 14 residues. Per germline, CDR1 SGHRS and CDR2 YFSETQ. Trimming cost V 1 base and J 7 bases; bases outside gene matches: 4. As DNA, the CDR3 is TGCGCCAGCAGCTTGCGCGGGGGGCCGAATGAGCAGTTCTTC. It specifies CASSLRGGPNEQFF.

The chain joins TRBV28 to TRBJ1-4; 12 bases match TRBD1. V dropped 6 bases and J dropped 8; count of bases not matched to a gene: 7. This CDR3 contains 15 residues. The germline CDR1 and CDR2 sequences are MDHEN and SYDVKM. CDR3 protein: CASRDPGTGGEKLFF. The DNA of the CDR3 is TGTGCCAGCAGGGACCCCGGGACAGGGGGCGAAAAACTGTTTTTT.

This rearrangement joins TRBV7-9 to TRBJ1-2, with D tentatively TRBD1 (6 bases). V dropped 3 bases and J dropped 2 bases, with 13 bases sitting between them. The germline CDR1 and CDR2 sequences are SEHNR and FQNEAQ (reference sequence). The CDR3 is 15 amino acids. CDR3 DNA sequence: TGTGCCAGCAGCTTGCCGGGGGGCGCGAACTATGGCTACACCTTC. It specifies CASSLPGGANYGYTF.

The chain links TRBV5-8 to TRBJ2-7, with D perhaps given as TRBD1 or TRBD2 (5 bases each). Germline-derived CDR1 and CDR2 are SGHTS and YDEGEE. The CDR3 runs 15 residues. Trimming shortened V by 0 bases and J by 7 bases, and 17 bases separated the two germline ends. CDR3 sequence (DNA): TGTGCCAGCAGCTTGGCCCGGGGCAGGGTTGGGGAGCAGTACTTC. This encodes CASSLARGRVGEQYF.

The chain couples TRBV6-5 to TRBJ1-2, with D unclear. CDR1 is MNHEY, CDR2 SVGAGI, per germline. The CDR3 covers 15 residues. Trimming pared 0 bases from V and 2 bases from J, leaving 10 bases between. DNA for the CDR3: TGTGCCAGCAGTTACTCGAATCTGGACAACTATGGCTACACCTTC. Translated, it gives CASSYSNLDNYGYTF.

This clone was observed a single time. The rearrangement uses TRBV6-5 and TRBJ1-2, with 8 bases aligning to TRBD1. The ends lost 5 bases at V and 6 bases at J; junction bases unmatched: 5. There are 13 residues in the CDR3. Germline V CDR1 and CDR2: MNHEY, SVGAGI. Written as DNA, the CDR3 is TGTGCCAGCAGTAGACAGGGGACCAATGGCTACACCTTC. This gives the protein CASSRQGTNGYTF.

This clone was found once. The J gene is TRBJ2-1, the V gene TRBV6-1; TRBD2 aligns across 10 bases. CDR3 length: 16 residues. Germline V lookup: CDR1 MNHNS, CDR2 SASEGT. J was trimmed by 8 bases and V by 3 bases; bases with no gene match: 10. CDR3 residues: CASSEASGSLGYEQFF. CDR3 sequence (DNA): TGTGCCAGCAGTGAGGCTAGCGGGAGTCTAGGCTATGAGCAGTTCTTC.

This rearrangement joins TRBV19 to TRBJ1-2; 9 positions match TRBD1. The CDR3 length is 13 residues. Germline CDR1 and CDR2: LNHDA and SQIVND (reference sequence). V shed 9 bases, J shed 6 bases, and the junction held 8 bases outside the gene matches. The CDR3 region has the DNA TGTGCCAGCACACACGACAGGGGGAATGGCTACACCTTC. Translation gives CASTHDRGNGYTF.

The V and J genes are TRBV6-6 and TRBJ2-2; TRBD2 agrees at 10 bases. With 6 bases clipped from V and 5 bases from J, the junction kept 9 bases outside the gene matches. The CDR3 sequence is 16 residues long. Germline lookup yields CDR1 MNHNY and CDR2 SVGAGI (reference sequence). The CDR3 sequence: CASSRAGGPRTGELFF. The CDR3 nucleotides are TGTGCCAGCAGCAGAGCGGGGGGGCCGCGGACCGGGGAGCTGTTTTTT.

The chain couples TRBV18 to TRBJ1-5, with D uncertain. The CDR3 loop spans 16 amino acids. Germline CDR1 KGHSH, CDR2 LQKENI. Between the trimmed V and J ends, which lost 0 bases and 1 base, there was a span of 10 bases. Here the CDR3 reads CASSPPNGISNQPQHF. DNA for the CDR3: TGTGCCAGCTCACCACCGAACGGTATAAGCAATCAGCCCCAGCATTTT.

This chain links TRBV11-3 with TRBJ2-1, with 8 nucleotides matching TRBD2. Germline-derived CDR1 and CDR2 are SGHNT and YENEEA. V was clipped by 1 base and J by 6 bases; unmatched bases: 8. The CDR3 runs 16 residues. CDR3 loop: CASSLAGTRGGNEQFF. CDR3 nucleotides: TGTGCCAGCAGCTTAGCCGGGACTAGGGGAGGCAATGAGCAGTTCTTC.

This chain uses TRBV6-1 with TRBJ1-2; tentatively, D is TRBD1 (5 bases). CDR1 and CDR2 from the germline V gene are MNHNS and SASEGT. The CDR3 extends over 16 amino acids. V was clipped by 0 bases and J by 4 bases, with 15 bases between them. CDR3 DNA sequence: TGTGCCAGCAGTGAAGCGCTTTTGGGGCCCCGCTATGGCTACACCTTC. It codes for CASSEALLGPRYGYTF.

V usage is TRBV7-3 and J usage is TRBJ1-2, with 8 bases that match TRBD1. The germline gives CDR1 SGHTA, CDR2 FQGTGA. Trimming removed 5 bases from V and 5 bases from J; junction bases left unmatched: 7. CDR3 length: 14 amino acids. CDR3 sequence (DNA): TGTGCCAGCAGCCCGGGGACAGGCGTTTATGGCTACACCTTC. Protein product: CASSPGTGVYGYTF.

The chain employs TRBV6-5 and TRBJ2-3, with D perhaps TRBD1 (5 bases). The CDR3 has 15 residues. V lost 0 bases, J lost 6 bases, and 13 bases lay in between. Germline V gives CDR1 MNHEY, CDR2 SVGAGI. CDR3 region: CASSYSPGRVDTQYF. The CDR3 bases are TGTGCCAGCAGTTACTCCCCGGGCAGGGTGGATACGCAGTATTTT.

The chain uses TRBV6-5 and TRBJ2-7; 11 bases agree with TRBD1. V lost 2 bases and J lost 1; bases outside the gene matches: 1. The CDR3 runs 15 residues. Per germline, CDR1 MNHEY and CDR2 SVGAGI. The CDR3 DNA sequence: TGTGCCAGCAGTTACGGACAGGGGGCATCCTACGAGCAGTACTTC. It translates to CASSYGQGASYEQYF.

The rearrangement joins TRBV5-1 to TRBJ1-2; D gene ambiguous. The CDR3 extends over 14 amino acids. The germline V gene has CDR1 SGHRS and CDR2 YFSETQ. V dropped 3 bases and J dropped 4 bases, with 13 bases sitting between them. The CDR3 DNA is TGCGCCAGCAGCTCATATGAGAGTAGCTATGGCTACACCTTC. Protein product: CASSSYESSYGYTF.